This TCR beta chain appears in the sequencing data of a study of blood T cell repertoires in COVID-19. Study overall: T cells, B-cell-depleted T cells, or PBMCs supplied cDNA or gDNA.

In the source study's methods: The authors estimated nucleated cell counts from reference gene primer amplification. Libraries were prepared by immunoSEQ multiplex PCR; TCRdb keeps only in-frame clonotypes and omits some of them. The DNA was the basis for D and trimming; V, J and clone size are from that table. The sample holds over 150,000 clones, 80% to 85% seen once. V lost 5 bases and J lost 3; bases outside the gene matches: 13. This CDR3 comprises 17 residues. Germline lookup yields CDR1 LNHDA and CDR2 SQIVND (reference sequence). The chain is built from TRBV19 and TRBJ2-1; 7 positions match TRBD2. This TCR came from a man aged 18 to 35 with active or convalescent COVID-19. Sequencing was done on a sample of peripheral blood. The CDR3 protein is CASSPPTSRLLYNEQFF. In DNA, the CDR3 is TGTGCCAGTAGTCCGCCGACTAGCCGTCTCCTCTACAATGAGCAGTTCTTC.